This paragraph reports one T cell receptor (beta chain). The sample belongs to a study of blood T cell repertoires in COVID-19. Study as a whole: PBMCs, B-cell-depleted T cells, or T cells provided the cDNA or gDNA that made up the material.

The germline V gene has CDR1 SGHNT and CDR2 YYREEE (reference sequence). V dropped 0 bases and J dropped 7 bases, with 11 bases sitting between them. The CDR3 loop spans 13 amino acids. Clones were read by immunoSEQ multiplex PCR, and TCRdb kept only the in-frame ones, dropping some. The table has 290,000 or so clones, 75% to 95% seen once; the top ten hold roughly 1.1%. This receptor was taken from a woman in her 30s who had recovered from COVID-19. The chain uses TRBV5-4 and TRBJ2-7; possibly TRBD2 for D (6 bases). Material: PBMCs or T cells enriched from blood (not recorded which). The CDR3 bases are TGTGCCAGCAGCTTGGCCTTAGGAGGGGAGCAGTACTTC. Translated: CASSLALGGEQYF.